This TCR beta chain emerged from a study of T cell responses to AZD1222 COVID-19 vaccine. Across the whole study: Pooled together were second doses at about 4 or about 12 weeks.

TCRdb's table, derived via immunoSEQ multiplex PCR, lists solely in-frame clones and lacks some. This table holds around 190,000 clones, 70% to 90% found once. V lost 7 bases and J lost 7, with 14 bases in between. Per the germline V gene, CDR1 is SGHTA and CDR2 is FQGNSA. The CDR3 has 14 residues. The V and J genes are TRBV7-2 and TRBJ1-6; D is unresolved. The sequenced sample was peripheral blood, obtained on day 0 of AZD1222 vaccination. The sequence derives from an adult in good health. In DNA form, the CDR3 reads TGTGCCAGCAACCTAGACGGGTCGAATTCACCCCTCCACTTT. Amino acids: CASNLDGSNSPLHF.